This record looks at one T cell receptor beta chain sequence and its context. No antigen is known for it. TCRdb redid the calling of the RT-PCR reads with MiXCR, one entry per CDR3 protein. Among roughly 670,000 distinct CDR3 sequences listed, less than 15% were seen once. These data come from a study of response to subunit inactivated influenza vaccine. Study-level results: Few new T cells, the authors suggested, are recruited by each seasonal influenza vaccination.

This CDR3 spans 14 amino acids. V was shortened by 0 bases and J by 1 base, with 6 bases between the two germline ends. Germline lookup yields CDR1 DFQATT and CDR2 SNEGSKA (reference sequence). This rearrangement joins TRBV20-1 to TRBJ2-2, with no clear D. Sequenced here: PBMCs from blood, sampled 14 to 15 days before vaccination. The source is a man aged 45-65 years who received an inactivated influenza vaccine. As DNA, the CDR3 is TGCAGTGCTAGAGAGCCAGGGAACACCGGGGAGCTGTTTTTT. Protein sequence: CSAREPGNTGELFF.